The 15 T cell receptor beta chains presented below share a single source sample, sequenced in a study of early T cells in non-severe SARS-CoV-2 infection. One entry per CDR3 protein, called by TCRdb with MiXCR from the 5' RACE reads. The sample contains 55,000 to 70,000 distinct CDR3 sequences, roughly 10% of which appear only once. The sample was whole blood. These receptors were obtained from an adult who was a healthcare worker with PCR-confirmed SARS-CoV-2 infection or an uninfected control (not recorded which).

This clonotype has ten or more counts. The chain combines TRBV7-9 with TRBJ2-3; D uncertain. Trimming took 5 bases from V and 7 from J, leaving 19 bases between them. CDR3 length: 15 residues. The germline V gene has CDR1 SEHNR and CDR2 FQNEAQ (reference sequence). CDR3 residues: CASSPGRIYRNTQYF. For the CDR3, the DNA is TGTGCCAGCAGCCCCGGACGGATCTATCGGAATACGCAGTATTTT.

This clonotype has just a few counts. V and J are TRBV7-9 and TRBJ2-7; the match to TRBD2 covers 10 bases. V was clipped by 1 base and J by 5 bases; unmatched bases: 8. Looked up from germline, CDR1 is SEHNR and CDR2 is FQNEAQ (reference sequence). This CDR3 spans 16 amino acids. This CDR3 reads CASSLVVSGRGHEQYF. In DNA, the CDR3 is TGTGCCAGCAGCTTAGTTGTCAGCGGGAGGGGGCACGAGCAGTACTTC.

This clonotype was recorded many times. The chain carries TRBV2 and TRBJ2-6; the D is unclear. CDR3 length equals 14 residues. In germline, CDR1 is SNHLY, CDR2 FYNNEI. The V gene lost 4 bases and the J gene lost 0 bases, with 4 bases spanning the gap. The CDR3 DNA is TGTGCCAGCAGTGGACACTCTGGGGCCAACGTCCTGACTTTC. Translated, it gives CASSGHSGANVLTF.

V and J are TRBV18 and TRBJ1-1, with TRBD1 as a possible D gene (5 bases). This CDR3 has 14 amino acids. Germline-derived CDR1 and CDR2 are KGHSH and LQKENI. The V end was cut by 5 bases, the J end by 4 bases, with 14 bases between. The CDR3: CASSVGQGGTEAFF. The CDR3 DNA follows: TGTGCCAGCTCAGTGGGGCAGGGAGGCACTGAAGCTTTCTTT.

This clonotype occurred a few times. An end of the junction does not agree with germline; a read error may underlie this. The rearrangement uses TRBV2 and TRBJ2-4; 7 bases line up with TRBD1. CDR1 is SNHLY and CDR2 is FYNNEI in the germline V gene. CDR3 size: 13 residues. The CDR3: CASIPSPRQGASF. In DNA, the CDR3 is TGTGCCAGCATCCCTTCCCCCCGACAGGGAGCTTCCTTC.

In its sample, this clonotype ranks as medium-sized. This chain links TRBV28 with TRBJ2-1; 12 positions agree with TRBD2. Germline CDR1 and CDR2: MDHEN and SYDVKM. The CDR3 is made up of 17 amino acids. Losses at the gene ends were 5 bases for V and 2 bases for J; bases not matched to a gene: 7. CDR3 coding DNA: TGTGCCAGCAGTGAGACTAGCGGGAGCCCCACCTACAATGAGCAGTTCTTC. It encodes CASSETSGSPTYNEQFF.

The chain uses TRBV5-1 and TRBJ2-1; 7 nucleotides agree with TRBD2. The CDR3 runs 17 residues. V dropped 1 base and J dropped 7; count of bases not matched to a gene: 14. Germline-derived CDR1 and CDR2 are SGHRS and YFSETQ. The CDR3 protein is CASSLNGGGAPRNEQFF. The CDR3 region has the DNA TGCGCCAGCAGCTTGAACGGCGGGGGAGCCCCAAGGAATGAGCAGTTCTTC.

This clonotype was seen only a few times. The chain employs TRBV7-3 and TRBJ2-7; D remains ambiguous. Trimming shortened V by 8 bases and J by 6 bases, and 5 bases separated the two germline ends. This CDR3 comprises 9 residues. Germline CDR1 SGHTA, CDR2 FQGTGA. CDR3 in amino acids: CASPSEQYF. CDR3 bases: TGTGCCAGCCCCTCCGAGCAGTACTTC. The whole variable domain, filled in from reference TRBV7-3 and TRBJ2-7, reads GAGVSQTPSNKVTEKGKYVELRCDPISGHTALYWYRQSLGQGPEFLIYFQGTGAADDSGLPNDRFFAVRPEGSVSTLKIQRTERGDSAVYLCASPSEQYFGPGTRLTVT.

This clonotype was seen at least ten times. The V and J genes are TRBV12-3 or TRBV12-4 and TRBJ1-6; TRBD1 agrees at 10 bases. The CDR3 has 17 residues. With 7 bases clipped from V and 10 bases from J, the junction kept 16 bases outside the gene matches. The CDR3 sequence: CASTRRGQGTLGSPLHF. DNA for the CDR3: TGTGCCAGCACGCGAAGGGGACAGGGGACTTTAGGGTCACCCCTCCACTTT.

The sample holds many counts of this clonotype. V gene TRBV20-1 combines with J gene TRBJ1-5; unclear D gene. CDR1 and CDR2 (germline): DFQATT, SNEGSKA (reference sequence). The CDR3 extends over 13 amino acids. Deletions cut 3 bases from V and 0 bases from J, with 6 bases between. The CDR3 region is CSASLYSNQPQHF. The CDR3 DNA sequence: TGCAGTGCTAGCCTCTATAGCAATCAGCCCCAGCATTTT.

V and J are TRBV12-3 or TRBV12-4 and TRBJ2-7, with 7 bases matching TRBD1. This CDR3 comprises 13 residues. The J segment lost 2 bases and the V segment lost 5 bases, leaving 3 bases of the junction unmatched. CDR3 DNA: TGTGCCAGCAGTACGGGACAGCCCTACGAGCAGTACTTC. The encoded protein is CASSTGQPYEQYF.

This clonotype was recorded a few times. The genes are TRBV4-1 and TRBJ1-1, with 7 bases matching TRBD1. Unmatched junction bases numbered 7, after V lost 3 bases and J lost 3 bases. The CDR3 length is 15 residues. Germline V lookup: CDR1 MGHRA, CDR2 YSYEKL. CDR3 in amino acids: CASSHRQGGDTEAFF. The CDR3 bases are TGCGCCAGCAGCCATCGACAGGGCGGTGACACTGAAGCTTTCTTT.

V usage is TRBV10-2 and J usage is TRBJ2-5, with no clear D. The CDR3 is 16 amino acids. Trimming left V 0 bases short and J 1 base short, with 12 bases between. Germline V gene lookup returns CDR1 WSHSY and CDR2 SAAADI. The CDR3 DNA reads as TGCGCCAGCAGTGAGTCCTTGGGCAGCCGCCAAGAGACCCAGTACTTC. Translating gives CASSESLGSRQETQYF.

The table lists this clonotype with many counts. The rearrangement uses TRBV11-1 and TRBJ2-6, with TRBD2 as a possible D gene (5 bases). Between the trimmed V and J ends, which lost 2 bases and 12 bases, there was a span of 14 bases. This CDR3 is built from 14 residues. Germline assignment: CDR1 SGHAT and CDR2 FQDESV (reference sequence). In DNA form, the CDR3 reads TGTGCCAGCAGCTTATTAGGTTCTGGAGGCGTCCTGACTTTC. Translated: CASSLLGSGGVLTF. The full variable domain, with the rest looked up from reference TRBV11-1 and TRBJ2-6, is EAEVAQSPRYKITEKSQAVAFWCDPISGHATLYWYRQILGQGPELLVQFQDESVVDDSQLPKDRFSAERLKGVDSTLKIQPAELGDSAMYLCASSLLGSGGVLTFGAGSRLTVL.

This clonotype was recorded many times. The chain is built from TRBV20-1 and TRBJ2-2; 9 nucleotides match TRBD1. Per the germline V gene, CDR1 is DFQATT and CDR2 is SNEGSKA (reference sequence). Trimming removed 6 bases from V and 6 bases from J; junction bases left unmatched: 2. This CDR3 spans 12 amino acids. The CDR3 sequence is CSAGQGPGELFF. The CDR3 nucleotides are TGCAGTGCGGGACAGGGCCCCGGGGAGCTGTTTTTT.